These T cell receptor beta chains were read from a single sample in a study of neoadjuvant nivolumab and ipilimumab in lung cancer. Sequenced by immunoSEQ multiplex PCR; TCRdb stores in-frame clones only, minus some. The data contain about 5,300 clones, 75% to 95% of them singletons. The material sequenced was blood, taken after neoadjuvant nivolumab, alone or with ipilimumab, at or shortly before surgery. The receptors were sampled from an adult with non-small cell lung cancer. Some clones in this sample may be carry-over from other donors' samples. Each CDR3 is given with its conserved first and last residue. A D gene is named only where the DNA matches it firmly. Expanded clones are given a class, and other clones once, few, many or no size at all.

NA	TRBD1	TRBV14	TRBJ1-2	CASSPGTAYGYTF	TGTGCCAGCAGCCCGGGGACAGCCTATGGCTACACCTTC
NA	NA	TRBV7-2	TRBJ2-7	CASSILRVARSFEQYF	TGTGCCAGCAGCATTCTCCGGGTAGCGAGGTCGTTCGAGCAGTACTTC
NA	NA	TRBV5-4	TRBJ1-2	CASSLDGDGYTF	TGTGCCAGCAGCTTGGACGGAGACGGCTACACCTTC
once	TRBD2	TRBV7-3	TRBJ2-1	CASSLAGVSYNEQFF	TGTGCCAGCAGCTTAGCGGGAGTATCCTACAATGAGCAGTTCTTC
once	NA	TRBV2	TRBJ2-5	CASSVGQETQYF	TGTGCCAGCAGTGTAGGGCAAGAGACCCAGTACTTC
once	NA	TRBV4-1	TRBJ1-2	CASSLGSGDYGYTF	TGCGCCAGCAGCCTCGGGTCAGGGGACTATGGCTACACCTTC
NA	NA	TRBV7-2	TRBJ2-3	CASSLGWTDTQYF	TGTGCCAGCAGCTTAGGTTGGACAGATACGCAGTATTTT
NA	NA	TRBV30	TRBJ1-2	CAWRDTGRYGYTF	TGTGCCTGGAGAGATACAGGGCGCTATGGCTACACCTTC
NA	NA	TRBV19	TRBJ2-1	CASTVGTARYNEQFF	TGTGCCAGTACCGTCGGGACTGCGAGATACAATGAGCAGTTCTTC
NA	NA	TRBV25-1	TRBJ2-7	CASSAGSWYEQYF	TGTGCCAGCAGTGCTGGGAGTTGGTACGAGCAGTACTTC
NA	NA	TRBV11-2	TRBJ2-7	CASSLEAPRLGEQYF	TGTGCCAGCAGCTTAGAGGCCCCTAGGTTGGGCGAGCAGTACTTC
once	NA	TRBV7-9	TRBJ2-4	CASSLAGTKNIQYF	TGTGCCAGCAGCTTAGCAGGTACCAAAAACATTCAGTACTTC
NA	TRBD2	TRBV15	TRBJ2-7	CATSRGGSSGKTF	TGTGCCACCAGCAGAGGGGGGTCTAGCGGGAAGACCTTC
NA	TRBD2	TRBV5-4	TRBJ2-7	CASSAGGGSGYEQYF	TGTGCCAGCAGCGCCGGGGGGGGTTCCGGATACGAGCAGTACTTC
once	TRBD2	TRBV7-2	TRBJ2-3	CASSPTRREGLDTQYF	TGTGCCAGCAGCCCTACGCGGCGGGAGGGATTAGATACGCAGTATTTT
NA	TRBD1	TRBV29-1	TRBJ2-5	CSVSGQGQETQYF	TGCAGCGTCTCGGGACAGGGGCAAGAGACCCAGTACTTC
NA	TRBD1	TRBV2	TRBJ1-2	CASSLTGPEGYTF	TGTGCCAGCAGTCTGACAGGGCCGGAAGGCTACACCTTC
NA	NA	TRBV11-2	TRBJ1-5	CASSVPGSNQPQHF	TGTGCCAGCAGCGTACCGGGCAGCAATCAGCCCCAGCATTTT
NA	TRBD2	TRBV4-2	TRBJ2-2	CASSRLAGDTGELFF	TGTGCCAGCAGCCGACTAGCGGGAGACACCGGGGAGCTGTTTTTT
NA	TRBD1	TRBV7-3	TRBJ2-5	CASSATGGWETQYF	TGTGCCAGCAGCGCGACAGGGGGCTGGGAGACCCAGTACTTC
NA	NA	TRBV5-1	TRBJ1-1	CASSSDLMKEAFF	TGCGCCAGCAGCTCGGACCTTATGAAAGAAGCTTTCTTT